A selection of T cell receptor beta chains follows, all from one sample in a study of T cell responses to AZD1222 COVID-19 vaccine. Profiling relied on immunoSEQ multiplex PCR, and the TCRdb table lists in-frame clones only, not all of them. The sample consists of 100,000 to 120,000 clones, around 80% of them appearing once. This specimen was peripheral blood, taken on day 0 of AZD1222 vaccination. The receptors were gathered from an adult in good health. Each CDR3 is given with its conserved first and last residue. A D gene is named only where the DNA matches it firmly. The size field is filled for only some rows; it gives once, few, many or a size class.

>TRBJ2-1|NA|few|TRBV7-9
CASSPYGTEQFF
TGTGCCAGCAGCCCCTACGGGACAGAGCAGTTCTTC
>TRBJ2-3|NA|NA|TRBV7-9
CASSLAGTTDTQYF
TGTGCCAGCAGCTTAGCGGGGACCACAGATACGCAGTATTTT
>TRBJ2-1|TRBD1|NA|TRBV29-1
CSVGDRGLGDEQFF
TGCAGCGTGGGGGACAGGGGGCTTGGAGATGAGCAGTTCTTC
>TRBJ1-2|TRBD1|once|TRBV29-1
CSVTGQGAGGYTF
TGCAGCGTTACCGGACAGGGGGCAGGGGGCTACACCTTC
>TRBJ1-3|NA|few|TRBV19
CASSNPPGTSGNTIYF
TGTGCCAGTAGTAACCCTCCCGGGACGTCGGGAAACACCATATATTTT
>TRBJ2-3|TRBD2|NA|TRBV6-4
CASSGSGGTDTQYF
TGTGCCAGCAGTGGTAGCGGGGGCACAGATACGCAGTATTTT
>TRBJ1-2|NA|NA|TRBV7-2
CASSLTGYGYTF
TGTGCCAGCAGCTTGACAGGTTACGGCTACACCTTC
>TRBJ2-1|TRBD2|NA|TRBV27
CASSLWGGEQFF
TGTGCCAGCAGTTTATGGGGGGGAGAGCAGTTCTTC
>TRBJ2-1|TRBD2|NA|TRBV15
CATNPQRGPYNEQFF
TGTGCCACCAACCCGCAGCGGGGGCCCTACAATGAGCAGTTCTTC
>TRBJ2-2|NA|NA|TRBV9
CASKAGNTGELFF
TGTGCCAGCAAGGCGGGGAACACCGGGGAGCTGTTTTTT
>TRBJ1-2|TRBD1|NA|TRBV19
CASSILPWTGNDGYTF
TGTGCCAGTAGTATATTGCCCTGGACAGGGAACGATGGCTACACCTTC
>TRBJ2-1|TRBD1|once|TRBV13
CASSSGTGYNEQFF
TGTGCCAGCAGCTCCGGGACAGGCTACAATGAGCAGTTCTTC
>TRBJ1-2|NA|NA|TRBV11-2
CASSLDRDGYTF
TGTGCCAGCAGCTTAGACAGGGACGGCTACACCTTC
>TRBJ1-2|NA|NA|TRBV27
CASSSLGPYGYTF
TGTGCCAGCAGTTCCCTGGGCCCCTATGGCTACACCTTC
>TRBJ1-2|TRBD1|NA|TRBV10-2
CASTRQDRVYGYTF
TGCGCCAGCACCAGGCAGGACAGGGTCTATGGCTACACCTTC
>TRBJ1-2|NA|once|TRBV7-9
CASSLDQDYGYTF
TGTGCCAGCAGCTTAGATCAGGACTATGGCTACACCTTC
>TRBJ2-5|NA|few|TRBV7-9
CASQIPGRIETQYF
TGTGCCAGCCAAATTCCGGGGCGCATCGAGACCCAGTACTTC